What follows are 16 T cell receptor beta chains derived from one specimen sequenced in a study of shared clonotypes between healthy human individuals. Generated by immunoSEQ multiplex PCR, the TCRdb table keeps only in-frame clones and is missing some. The table lists 950,000 to 1,200,000 clones, 60% to 80% of them singletons. The sequenced sample consisted of memory CD4+ T cells from PBMCs. Documented subset: CD45RA-negative fraction. These receptors were collected from a man in his late teens or twenties in good health. Some clones in this sample may be carry-over from other donors' samples.

This rearrangement joins TRBV11-2 to TRBJ2-1, with TRBD2 matching 10 bases. Germline CDR1 SGHAT, CDR2 FQNNGV. With V trimmed by 5 bases and J by 6 bases, 7 bases remained unmatched. The CDR3 is 15 amino acids. DNA for the CDR3: TGTGCCAGCAGCCCCACGGCTAGCGGGAGCAATGAGCAGTTCTTC. Translation: CASSPTASGSNEQFF.

V and J are TRBV6-5 and TRBJ2-7; TRBD2 is a possible D gene (6 bases). The V end lost 2 bases, the J end lost 1 base, and 12 bases lay between the germline ends. The germline gives CDR1 MNHEY, CDR2 SVGAGI. This CDR3 contains 15 residues. CDR3 residues: CASSYIPGTSYEQYF. The CDR3 DNA sequence: TGTGCCAGCAGTTACATCCCCGGGACTTCCTACGAGCAGTACTTC.

This CDR3 reads CAISESRERGETQYF. The CDR3, as DNA: TGTGCCATCAGTGAATCGCGGGAGAGGGGAGAGACCCAGTACTTC. The gene calls are TRBV10-3 and TRBJ2-5, with 7 nucleotides matching TRBD2. Germline CDR1 is ENHRY and CDR2 is SYGVKD. With 3 bases clipped from V and 4 bases from J, the junction kept 8 bases outside the gene matches. This CDR3 comprises 15 residues.

This clone occurred a few times. The chain is built from TRBV2 and TRBJ2-7; TRBD2 agrees at 11 bases. V gave up 6 bases and J gave up 5 bases; unmatched junction bases: 9. Germline V gene lookup returns CDR1 SNHLY and CDR2 FYNNEI. This CDR3 comprises 15 residues. The CDR3 coding sequence is TGTGCCAGCAGGGGCCCTAGCGGGGGGACGAACGAGCAGTACTTC. It translates to CASRGPSGGTNEQYF.

V gene TRBV7-6 combines with J gene TRBJ2-1; the D is unclear. The germline V and J ends were trimmed by 0 bases and 7 bases, with 7 bases remaining between them. This CDR3 has 13 amino acids. In germline, CDR1 is SGHVS, CDR2 FNYEAQ. CDR3 DNA sequence: TGTGCCAGCAGCTTAGCGTACAGAAATGAGCAGTTCTTC. Amino acids: CASSLAYRNEQFF.

There are a few counts of this clone. The V and J genes are TRBV7-2 and TRBJ2-7, with 8 bases fitting TRBD1. Unmatched junction bases numbered 11, after V lost 5 bases and J lost 2 bases. The length of the CDR3 is 16 residues. Germline-derived CDR1 and CDR2 are SGHTA and FQGNSA. Here the CDR3 DNA reads TGTGCCAGCAGCCCCGCCGGGACAGGAATTACCTACGAGCAGTACTTC. This encodes CASSPAGTGITYEQYF.

This clone was recorded only once. This chain joins TRBV2 and TRBJ1-4; no clear D. Trimming took 5 bases from V and 7 from J, leaving 8 bases between them. Germline CDR1 is SNHLY and CDR2 is FYNNEI. This CDR3 has 12 residues. CDR3 residues: CASSFELEKLFF. CDR3 nucleotide sequence: TGTGCCAGCAGTTTCGAGCTTGAAAAACTGTTTTTT.

V usage is TRBV7-3 and J usage is TRBJ2-3; D is perhaps TRBD1 or TRBD2 (6 bases each). The V and J ends lost 8 bases and 0 bases respectively, with 9 bases between them. The CDR3 spans 13 residues. The germline gives CDR1 SGHTA, CDR2 FQGTGA. The CDR3: CASQGTSTDTQYF. In nucleotides, the CDR3 is TGTGCCAGCCAGGGGACTAGCACAGATACGCAGTATTTT.

The chain combines TRBV7-2 with TRBJ1-3; no clear D gene. The germline V gene encodes CDR1 SGHTA and CDR2 FQGNSA. Trimming cost V 5 bases and J 0 bases, with 11 bases left between them. This CDR3 has 15 amino acids. CDR3 nucleotides: TGTGCCAGCAGCGGCGGGTCTAGCTCTGGAAACACCATATATTTT. Its protein product is CASSGGSSSGNTIYF. The whole variable domain, filled in from reference TRBV7-2 and TRBJ1-3, reads GAGVSQSPSNKVTEKGKDVELRCDPISGHTALYWYRQSLGQGLEFLIYFQGNSAPDKSGLPSDRFSAERTGGSVSTLTIQRTQQEDSAVYLCASSGGSSSGNTIYFGEGSWLTVV.

V gene TRBV5-1 combines with J gene TRBJ2-1, with D possibly being TRBD1 or TRBD2 (5 bases each). Trimming shortened V by 8 bases and J by 0 bases, and 15 bases separated the two germline ends. Germline V gene data show CDR1 as SGHRS and CDR2 as YFSETQ. The CDR3 loop spans 15 amino acids. The CDR3 DNA follows: TGCGCCAGTCGGTGGGGGACCAGCTCCTACAATGAGCAGTTCTTC. This sequence encodes CASRWGTSSYNEQFF.

With respect to this clone: The sample contains more than one DNA sequence encoding this CDR3. The genes are TRBV7-2 and TRBJ2-1; 14 nucleotides match TRBD2. This CDR3 contains 15 residues. Germline V gives CDR1 SGHTA, CDR2 FQGNSA. V was clipped by 3 bases and J by 7 bases; unmatched bases: 2. In DNA form, the CDR3 reads TGTGCCAGCAGCTTGGGGACTAGCGGGAGTAATGAGCAGTTCTTC. Translating gives CASSLGTSGSNEQFF.

The chain links TRBV15 to TRBJ1-4; tentatively, D is TRBD1 (5 bases). Trimming took 3 bases from V and 0 from J, leaving 11 bases between them. CDR3 length: 16 residues. The germline CDR1 and CDR2 sequences are LNHNV and YYDKDF (reference sequence). The CDR3 sequence: CATSRGRAATNEKLFF. The CDR3 DNA reads as TGTGCCACCAGCAGGGGCAGGGCAGCAACTAATGAAAAACTGTTTTTT.

The chain couples TRBV10-3 to TRBJ1-3, with D possibly being TRBD1 (5 bases). Trimming removed 0 bases at V and 4 bases at J, with 10 bases between. Germline V CDR1 and CDR2: ENHRY, SYGVKD. This CDR3 is built from 15 residues. CDR3 sequence: CAISESWQGGNTIYF. The CDR3 nucleotides read TGTGCCATCAGTGAGTCTTGGCAGGGCGGAAACACCATATATTTT.

The chain joins TRBV3-2 to TRBJ2-7. TRBV3-2 is a pseudogene segment. The CDR3 is 8 residues long. The CDR3 protein is CASGEQYF. The DNA for the CDR3 is TGTGCCAGCGGGGAGCAGTACTTC.

This rearrangement joins TRBV5-1 to TRBJ1-3; a possible D gene is TRBD1 (5 bases). This CDR3 has 14 amino acids. V was trimmed by 1 base and J by 2 bases, leaving 7 bases between them. Per the germline V gene, CDR1 is SGHRS and CDR2 is YFSETQ. The CDR3 bases are TGCGCCAGCAGCTTGTCAGGGACTGGAAACACCATATATTTT. Translating gives CASSLSGTGNTIYF.

The chain combines TRBV19 with TRBJ1-2; perhaps TRBD1 as D (5 bases). Trimming pared 6 bases from V and 6 bases from J, leaving 20 bases between. Germline loops: CDR1 LNHDA, CDR2 SQIVND (reference sequence). This CDR3 has 15 amino acids. CDR3 nucleotide sequence: TGTGCCAGTAGCCTGAGGCCCCGGGACCCAAATGGCTACACCTTC. Translation gives CASSLRPRDPNGYTF.